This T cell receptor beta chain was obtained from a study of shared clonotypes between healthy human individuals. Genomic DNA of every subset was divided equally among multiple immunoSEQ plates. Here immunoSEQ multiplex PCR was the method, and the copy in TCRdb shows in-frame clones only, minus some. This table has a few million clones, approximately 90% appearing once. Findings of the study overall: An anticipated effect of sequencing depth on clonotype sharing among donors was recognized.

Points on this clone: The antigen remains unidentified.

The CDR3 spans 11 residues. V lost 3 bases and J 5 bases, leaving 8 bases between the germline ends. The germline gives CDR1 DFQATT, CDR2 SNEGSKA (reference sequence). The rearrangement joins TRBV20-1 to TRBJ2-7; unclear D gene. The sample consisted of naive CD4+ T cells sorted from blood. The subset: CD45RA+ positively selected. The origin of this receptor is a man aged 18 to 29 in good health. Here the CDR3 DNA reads TGCAGTGCTAGGTCCCGTCACGAGCAGTACTTC. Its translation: CSARSRHEQYF.